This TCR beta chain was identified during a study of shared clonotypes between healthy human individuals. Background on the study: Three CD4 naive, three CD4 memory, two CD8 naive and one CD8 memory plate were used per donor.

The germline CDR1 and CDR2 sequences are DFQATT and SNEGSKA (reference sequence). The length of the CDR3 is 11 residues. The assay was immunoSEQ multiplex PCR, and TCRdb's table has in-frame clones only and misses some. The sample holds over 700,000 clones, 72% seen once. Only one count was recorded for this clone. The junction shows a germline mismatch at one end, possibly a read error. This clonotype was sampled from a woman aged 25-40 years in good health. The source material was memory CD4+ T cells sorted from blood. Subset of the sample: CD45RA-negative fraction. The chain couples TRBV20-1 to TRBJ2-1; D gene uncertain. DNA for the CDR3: TGCAGTGCTAAGTCCTCCAATGAGCAGTTCTTC. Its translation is CSAKSSNEQFF.